The 15 T cell receptor beta chains in this list originate from one sample, sequenced in a study of T cell responses to AZD1222 COVID-19 vaccine. Repertoires were generated with immunoSEQ multiplex PCR, while TCRdb's copy carries only in-frame clones and drops some. The table shows 120,000 to 150,000 clones, with around 86% occurring only once. The input for sequencing was peripheral blood, taken on day 0 of MenACWY control vaccination. The source of these receptors is an adult in good health.

A single count supports this clone. The J gene is TRBJ1-4, the V gene TRBV3-1 (or the pseudogene TRBV3-2); D not resolved. The CDR3 spans 13 residues. The V end lost 0 bases, the J end lost 8 bases, and 7 bases lay between the germline ends. Germline V gene sequence: CDR1 LGHDT, CDR2 YNNKEL (reference sequence). CDR3 protein: CASSQDVIEKLFF. CDR3 bases: TGTGCCAGCAGCCAAGATGTAATAGAAAAACTGTTTTTT.

The chain combines TRBV5-1 with TRBJ2-7; D is ambiguous. Per the germline V gene, CDR1 is SGHRS and CDR2 is YFSETQ. This CDR3 comprises 13 residues. Between the trimmed V and J ends, which lost 4 bases and 4 bases, there was a span of 12 bases. CDR3 bases: TGCGCCAGCAGCCTAGGACGGGCGTACGAGCAGTACTTC. It specifies CASSLGRAYEQYF. Complete variable domain (other parts from reference TRBV5-1 and TRBJ2-7): KAGVTQTPRYLIKTRGQQVTLSCSPISGHRSVSWYQQTPGQGLQFLFEYFSETQRNKGNFPGRFSGRQFSNSRSEMNVSTLELGDSALYLCASSLGRAYEQYFGPGTRLTVT.

The V gene is TRBV9, the J gene TRBJ2-2; D not resolved. The CDR3 sequence is 15 residues long. V lost 3 bases, J lost 0 bases, and 9 bases lay in between. CDR1 SGDLS and CDR2 YYNGEE come from the germline V gene. The chain's CDR3 is CASSARRSNTGELFF. The CDR3 coding sequence is TGTGCCAGCAGCGCCCGAAGATCGAACACCGGGGAGCTGTTTTTT.

This chain uses TRBV6-4 with TRBJ2-3; D ambiguous. The CDR3 runs to 14 residues. Germline assignment: CDR1 MRHNA and CDR2 SNTAGT. Between the trimmed V and J ends, which lost 3 bases and 0 bases, there was a span of 7 bases. In DNA form, the CDR3 reads TGTGCCAGCAGTGAACGGGCCAGCACAGATACGCAGTATTTT. It specifies CASSERASTDTQYF.

DNA of the CDR3: TGTGCCACTCTCGTAGGGGGCCGGACAGATACGCAGTATTTT. As protein: CATLVGGRTDTQYF. This chain connects TRBV5-4 to TRBJ2-3, with 7 bases identical to TRBD1. Germline loops: CDR1 SGHNT, CDR2 YYREEE (reference sequence). The CDR3 runs to 14 residues. Trimming cost V 9 bases and J 3 bases; bases outside gene matches: 10.

This chain's CDR3 is CATSRDGGTGNQPQHF. DNA of the CDR3: TGTGCCACCAGCAGAGATGGGGGGACAGGGAATCAGCCCCAGCATTTT. This chain joins TRBV15 and TRBJ1-5; 9 nucleotides match TRBD1. Unmatched junction bases numbered 4, after V lost 0 bases and J lost 4 bases. Germline CDR1 LNHNV, CDR2 YYDKDF (reference sequence). The CDR3 spans 16 residues.

The chain recombines TRBV7-9 with TRBJ1-1; TRBD1 is a possible D gene (6 bases). V lost 3 bases, J lost 7 bases, and 12 bases lay in between. The CDR3 runs 13 residues. The V gene's germline CDR1 is SEHNR and CDR2 FQNEAQ (reference sequence). This CDR3 is CASSLGGRNEAFF. The CDR3 nucleotides read TGTGCCAGCAGCTTGGGGGGCCGTAATGAAGCTTTCTTT.

The chain carries TRBV7-9 and TRBJ2-3; 8 nucleotides match TRBD2. V lost 1 base and J lost 6; bases outside the gene matches: 6. The CDR3 is 15 amino acids. Germline CDR1 and CDR2: SEHNR and FQNEAQ (reference sequence). The CDR3 nucleotides read TGTGCCAGCAGCTTAGTGCCCCGGGGGGGGGATACGCAGTATTTT. It specifies CASSLVPRGGDTQYF.

Comment on this clone: The same CDR3 can be traced to other DNA sequences in this sample. The chain employs TRBV4-1 and TRBJ2-7; D unresolved. V gave up 1 base and J gave up 3 bases, with 7 bases separating them. Germline lookup yields CDR1 MGHRA and CDR2 YSYEKL. The CDR3 covers 13 residues. The CDR3 DNA reads as TGCGCCAGCAGCCAAGGGCTGGGCTACGAGCAGTACGTC. As protein: CASSQGLGYEQYV.

This clone is a singleton in its sample. V usage is TRBV5-4 and J usage is TRBJ2-7; D perhaps matches TRBD1 (6 bases). The V end was cut by 3 bases, the J end by 5 bases, with 21 bases between. The CDR3 covers 16 residues. Germline V CDR1 and CDR2: SGHNT, YYREEE (reference sequence). The CDR3 nucleotides are TGTGCCAGCAGCTGGTCCGGGACACGATCTTCCCACGAGCAGTACTTC. It is translated as CASSWSGTRSSHEQYF.

The chain uses TRBV9 and TRBJ1-2; TRBD1 is a possible D gene (6 bases). CDR1 is SGDLS, CDR2 YYNGEE, per germline. The CDR3 is 16 amino acids. Trimming removed 4 bases from V and 0 bases from J, with 16 bases in between. CDR3 nucleotides: TGTGCCAGCAGCAGACGGGACACCCTAACTAACTATGGCTACACCTTC. Translated: CASSRRDTLTNYGYTF.

The chain links TRBV19 to TRBJ1-1; the match to TRBD1 covers 9 bases. The V segment lost 7 bases and the J segment 6 bases; nucleotides outside the gene matches: 3. This CDR3 has 12 amino acids. CDR1 is LNHDA, CDR2 SQIVND, per germline (reference sequence). The CDR3 DNA follows: TGTGCCAGTAACAGGGGGCTGGCTGAAGCTTTCTTT. Protein: CASNRGLAEAFF.

This rearrangement joins TRBV6-5 to TRBJ2-7; the D is unclear. The CDR3 contains 15 residues. Trimming stripped 5 bases from V and 2 bases from J, with 16 bases between. Germline CDR1 reads MNHEY; CDR2 reads SVGAGI. The CDR3 nucleotides are TGTGCCAGCAGTACGGCCCCAACGGGCGCCTACGAGCAGTACTTC. This translates into CASSTAPTGAYEQYF.

The genes are TRBV21-1 and TRBJ1-2. TRBV21-1 is assigned pseudogene status. This CDR3 has 15 amino acids. Here the CDR3 reads CASSRVLPGDYGYTF. The CDR3 coding sequence is TGTGCCAGCAGCAGGGTCCTTCCTGGGGACTATGGCTACACCTTC.

V is TRBV7-6 and J is TRBJ1-1; unclear D gene. This CDR3 comprises 11 residues. Germline CDR1 is SGHVS and CDR2 is FNYEAQ. Deletions cut 0 bases from V and 8 bases from J, with 4 bases between. The CDR3 reads CASSLAREAFF. The CDR3 nucleotides are TGTGCCAGCAGCTTAGCCAGAGAAGCTTTCTTT.